This T cell receptor beta chain was recovered during a study of technical replicates of blood from four donors. A single count supports this clone. The table came from immunoSEQ multiplex PCR; TCRdb's copy has only in-frame clones and leaves some out. The repertoire has tens of thousands of clones, around 93% of them found once; the top ten carry less than 0.35%. The material sequenced was T cells isolated from PBMCs. The TCR sequence derives from a human donor in good health.

Written as DNA, the CDR3 is TGTGCCAGCAGCTTAGGTTCTAGCGGAGGAGATACGCAGTATTTT. This translates into CASSLGSSGGDTQYF. This chain uses TRBV7-3 with TRBJ2-3; 7 nucleotides line up with TRBD2. The V gene end was trimmed by 2 bases and the J gene end by 5 bases; junction bases not matched to a gene: 7. Germline lookup yields CDR1 SGHTA and CDR2 FQGTGA. The CDR3 contains 15 residues.